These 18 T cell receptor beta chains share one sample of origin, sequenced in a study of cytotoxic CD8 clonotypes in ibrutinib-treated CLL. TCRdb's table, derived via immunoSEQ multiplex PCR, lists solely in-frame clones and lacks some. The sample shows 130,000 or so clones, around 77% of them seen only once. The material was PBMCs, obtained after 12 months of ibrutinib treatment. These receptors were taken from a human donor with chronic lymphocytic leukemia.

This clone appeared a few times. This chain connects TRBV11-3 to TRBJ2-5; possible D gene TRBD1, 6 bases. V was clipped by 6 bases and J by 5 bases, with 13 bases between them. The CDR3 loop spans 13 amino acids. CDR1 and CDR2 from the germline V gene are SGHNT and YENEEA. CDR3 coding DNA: TGTGCCAGCAGTATTACAGGGTTGGAGACCCAGTACTTC. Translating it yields CASSITGLETQYF.

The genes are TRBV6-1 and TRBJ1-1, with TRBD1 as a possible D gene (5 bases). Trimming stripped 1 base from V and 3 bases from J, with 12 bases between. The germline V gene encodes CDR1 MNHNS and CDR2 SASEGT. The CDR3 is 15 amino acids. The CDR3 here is CASSEERGRDTEAFF. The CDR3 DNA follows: TGTGCCAGCAGTGAAGAAAGGGGCCGGGACACTGAAGCTTTCTTT.

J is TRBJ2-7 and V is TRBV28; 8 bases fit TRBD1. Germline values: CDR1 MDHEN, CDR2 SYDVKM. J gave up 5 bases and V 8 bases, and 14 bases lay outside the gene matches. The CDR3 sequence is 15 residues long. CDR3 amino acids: CASQNPGQAPHEQYF. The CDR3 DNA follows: TGTGCCAGCCAAAATCCGGGACAGGCTCCCCACGAGCAGTACTTC.

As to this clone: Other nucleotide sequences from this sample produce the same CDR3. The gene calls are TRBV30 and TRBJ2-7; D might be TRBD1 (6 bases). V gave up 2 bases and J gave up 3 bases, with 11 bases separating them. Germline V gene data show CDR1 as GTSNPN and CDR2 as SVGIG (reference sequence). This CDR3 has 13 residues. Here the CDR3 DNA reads TGTGCCTGGAGTCGTGGGGGCTACTACGAGCAGTACTTC. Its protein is CAWSRGGYYEQYF.

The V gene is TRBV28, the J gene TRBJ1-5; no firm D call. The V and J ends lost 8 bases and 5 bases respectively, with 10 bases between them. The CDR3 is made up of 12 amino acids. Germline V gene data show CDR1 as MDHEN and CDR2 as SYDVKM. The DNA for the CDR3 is TGTGCCAGCTGGGCACAAGATCAGCCCCAGCATTTT. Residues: CASWAQDQPQHF.

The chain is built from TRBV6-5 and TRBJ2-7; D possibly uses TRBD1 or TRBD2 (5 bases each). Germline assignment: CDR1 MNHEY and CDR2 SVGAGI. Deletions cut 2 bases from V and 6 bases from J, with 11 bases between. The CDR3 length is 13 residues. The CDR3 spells CASSYPRGTEQYF. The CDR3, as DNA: TGTGCCAGCAGTTACCCGAGGGGCACCGAGCAGTACTTC.

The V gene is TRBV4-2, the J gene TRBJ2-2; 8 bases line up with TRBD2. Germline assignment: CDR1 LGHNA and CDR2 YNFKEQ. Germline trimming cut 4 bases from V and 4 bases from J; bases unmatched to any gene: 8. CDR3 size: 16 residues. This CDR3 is CASSPLGAGGTGELFF. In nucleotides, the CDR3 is TGTGCCAGCAGCCCCTTAGGGGCGGGAGGCACCGGGGAGCTGTTTTTT.

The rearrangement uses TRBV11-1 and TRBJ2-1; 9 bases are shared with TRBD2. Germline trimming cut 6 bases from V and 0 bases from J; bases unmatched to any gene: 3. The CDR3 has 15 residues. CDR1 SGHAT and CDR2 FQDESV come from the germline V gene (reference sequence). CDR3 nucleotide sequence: TGTGCCAGCAGGACGACTAGCGGCTCCTACAATGAGCAGTTCTTC. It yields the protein CASRTTSGSYNEQFF.

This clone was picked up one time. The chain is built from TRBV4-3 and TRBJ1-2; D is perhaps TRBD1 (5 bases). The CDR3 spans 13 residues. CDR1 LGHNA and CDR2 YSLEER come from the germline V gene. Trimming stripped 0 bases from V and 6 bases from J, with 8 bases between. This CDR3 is CASSQDIGDGYTF. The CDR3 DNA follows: TGCGCCAGCAGCCAAGATATAGGGGATGGCTACACCTTC.

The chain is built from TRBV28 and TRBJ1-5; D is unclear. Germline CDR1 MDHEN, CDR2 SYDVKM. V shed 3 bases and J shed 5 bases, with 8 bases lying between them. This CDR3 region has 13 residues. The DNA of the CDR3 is TGTGCCAGCAGTTTGTATGTCTATCAGCCCCAGCATTTT. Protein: CASSLYVYQPQHF.

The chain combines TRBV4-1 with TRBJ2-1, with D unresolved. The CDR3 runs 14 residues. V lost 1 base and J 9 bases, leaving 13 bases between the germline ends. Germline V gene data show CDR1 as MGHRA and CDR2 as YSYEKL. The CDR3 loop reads CASSQAELVSEQFF. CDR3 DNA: TGCGCCAGCAGCCAAGCCGAACTGGTCTCTGAGCAGTTCTTC.

CDR3 DNA: TGCGCCAGCAGCTTGTGGGGATTATCCTACAATGAGCAGTTCTTC. It codes for CASSLWGLSYNEQFF. J is TRBJ2-1 and V is TRBV5-1; unclear D gene. The length of the CDR3 is 15 residues. The germline V and J ends were trimmed by 1 base and 1 base, with 9 bases remaining between them. Germline values: CDR1 SGHRS, CDR2 YFSETQ. Variable domain in full (rest from reference TRBV5-1 and TRBJ2-1): KAGVTQTPRYLIKTRGQQVTLSCSPISGHRSVSWYQQTPGQGLQFLFEYFSETQRNKGNFPGRFSGRQFSNSRSEMNVSTLELGDSALYLCASSLWGLSYNEQFFGPGTRLTVL.

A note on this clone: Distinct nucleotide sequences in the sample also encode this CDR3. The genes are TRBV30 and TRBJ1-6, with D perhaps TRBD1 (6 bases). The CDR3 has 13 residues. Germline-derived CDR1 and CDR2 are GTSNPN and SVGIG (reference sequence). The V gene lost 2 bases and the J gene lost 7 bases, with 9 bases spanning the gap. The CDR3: CAWSLQGNSPLHF. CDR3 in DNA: TGTGCCTGGAGTTTACAGGGAAATTCACCCCTCCACTTT.

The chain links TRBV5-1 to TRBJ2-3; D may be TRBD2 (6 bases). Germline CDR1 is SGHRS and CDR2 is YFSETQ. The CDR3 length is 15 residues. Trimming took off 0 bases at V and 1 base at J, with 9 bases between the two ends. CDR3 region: CASSLGEAGTDTQYF. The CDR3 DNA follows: TGCGCCAGCAGCTTGGGGGAGGCCGGCACAGATACGCAGTATTTT.

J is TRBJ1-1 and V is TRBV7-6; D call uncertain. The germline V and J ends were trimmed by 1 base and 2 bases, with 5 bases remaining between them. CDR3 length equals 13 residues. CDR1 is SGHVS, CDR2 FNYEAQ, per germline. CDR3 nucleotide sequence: TGTGCCAGCAGCTTAGGGATTAACACTGAAGCTTTCTTT. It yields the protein CASSLGINTEAFF.

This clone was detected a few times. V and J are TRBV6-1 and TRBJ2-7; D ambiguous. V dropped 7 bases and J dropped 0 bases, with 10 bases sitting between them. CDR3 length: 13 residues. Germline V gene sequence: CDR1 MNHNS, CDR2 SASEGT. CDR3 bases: TGTGCCAGCAAGGACGTTGTCTCCTACGAGCAGTACTTC. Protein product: CASKDVVSYEQYF.

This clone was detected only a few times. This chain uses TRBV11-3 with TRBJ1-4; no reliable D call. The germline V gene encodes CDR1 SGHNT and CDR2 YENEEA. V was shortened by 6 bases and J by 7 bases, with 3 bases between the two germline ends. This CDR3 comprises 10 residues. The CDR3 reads CASRGEKLFF. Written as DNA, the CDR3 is TGTGCCAGCAGGGGTGAAAAACTGTTTTTT.

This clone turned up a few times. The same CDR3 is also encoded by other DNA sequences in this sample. In nucleotides, the CDR3 is TGTGCCAGCAGCCCGGGACAGAAGAACACTGAAGCTTTCTTT. Translated, it gives CASSPGQKNTEAFF. The rearrangement uses TRBV6-8 and TRBJ1-1; 7 bases map to TRBD1. This CDR3 is built from 14 residues. Germline CDR1 MNHGY, CDR2 SAAAGT. The V gene end was trimmed by 6 bases and the J gene end by 1 base; junction bases not matched to a gene: 5.